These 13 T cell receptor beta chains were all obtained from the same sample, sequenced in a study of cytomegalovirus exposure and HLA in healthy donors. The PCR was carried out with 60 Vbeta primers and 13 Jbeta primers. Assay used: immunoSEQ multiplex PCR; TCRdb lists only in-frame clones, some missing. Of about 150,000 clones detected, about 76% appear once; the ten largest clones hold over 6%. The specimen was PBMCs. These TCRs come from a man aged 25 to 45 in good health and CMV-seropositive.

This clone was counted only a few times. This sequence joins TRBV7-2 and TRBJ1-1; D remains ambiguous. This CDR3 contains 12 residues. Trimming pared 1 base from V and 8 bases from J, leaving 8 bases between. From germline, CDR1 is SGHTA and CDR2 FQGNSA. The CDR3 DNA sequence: TGTGCCAGCAGCTTAGGGAGTAGCGAAGCTTTCTTT. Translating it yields CASSLGSSEAFF. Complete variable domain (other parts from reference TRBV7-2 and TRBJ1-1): GAGVSQSPSNKVTEKGKDVELRCDPISGHTALYWYRQSLGQGLEFLIYFQGNSAPDKSGLPSDRFSAERTGGSVSTLTIQRTQQEDSAVYLCASSLGSSEAFFGQGTRLTVV.

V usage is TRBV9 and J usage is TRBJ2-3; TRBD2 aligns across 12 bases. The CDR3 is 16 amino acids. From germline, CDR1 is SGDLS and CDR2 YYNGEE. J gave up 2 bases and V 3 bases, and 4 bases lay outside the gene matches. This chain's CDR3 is CASSEGTSGPTDTQYF. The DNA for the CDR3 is TGTGCCAGCAGCGAGGGGACTAGCGGGCCCACAGATACGCAGTATTTT.

DNA of the CDR3: TGTGCCAGCAGCCAAGAAGGGGGGCAGGGGGCCTACGAGCAGTACTTC. It yields the protein CASSQEGGQGAYEQYF. The chain joins TRBV4-2 to TRBJ2-7, with a possible D match to TRBD1 (7 bases). Germline V gene sequence: CDR1 LGHNA, CDR2 YNFKEQ. V was shortened by 0 bases and J by 2 bases, with 14 bases between the two germline ends. There are 16 residues in the CDR3.

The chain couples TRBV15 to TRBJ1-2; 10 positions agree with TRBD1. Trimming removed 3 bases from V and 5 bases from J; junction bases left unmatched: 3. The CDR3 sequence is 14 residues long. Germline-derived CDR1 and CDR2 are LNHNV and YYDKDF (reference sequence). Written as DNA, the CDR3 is TGTGCCACCAGCAGGCCGGACAGGGGGTATGGCTACACCTTC. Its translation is CATSRPDRGYGYTF.

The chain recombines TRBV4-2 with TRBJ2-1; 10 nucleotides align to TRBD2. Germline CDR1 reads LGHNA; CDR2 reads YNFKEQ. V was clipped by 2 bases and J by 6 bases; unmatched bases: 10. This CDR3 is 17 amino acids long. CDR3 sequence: CASSQPPSGSFPNEQFF. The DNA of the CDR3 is TGTGCCAGCAGCCAACCTCCTAGCGGGAGTTTTCCCAATGAGCAGTTCTTC.

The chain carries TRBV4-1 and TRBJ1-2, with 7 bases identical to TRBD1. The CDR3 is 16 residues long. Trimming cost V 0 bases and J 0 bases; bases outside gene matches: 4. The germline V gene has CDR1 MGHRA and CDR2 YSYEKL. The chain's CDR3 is CASSQDEGGSNYGYTF. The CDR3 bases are TGCGCCAGCAGCCAAGATGAAGGGGGCTCTAACTATGGCTACACCTTC.

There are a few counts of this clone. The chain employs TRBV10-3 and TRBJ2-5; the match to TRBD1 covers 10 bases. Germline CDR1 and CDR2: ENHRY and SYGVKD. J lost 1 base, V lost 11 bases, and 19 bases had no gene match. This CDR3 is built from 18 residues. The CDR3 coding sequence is TGTGCCGTCGGGTCCGGGACAGGGGCCCGCTTGCCCCAAGAGACCCAGTACTTC. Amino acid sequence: CAVGSGTGARLPQETQYF.

CDR3 sequence: CASSFGQGPTGELFF. CDR3 nucleotide sequence: TGTGCCAGCAGTTTCGGACAGGGCCCAACCGGGGAGCTGTTTTTT. The rearrangement links TRBV5-4 to TRBJ2-2; 8 nucleotides align to TRBD1. Per germline, CDR1 SGHNT and CDR2 YYREEE (reference sequence). Trimming cost V 5 bases and J 5 bases; bases outside gene matches: 8. The CDR3 extends over 15 amino acids.

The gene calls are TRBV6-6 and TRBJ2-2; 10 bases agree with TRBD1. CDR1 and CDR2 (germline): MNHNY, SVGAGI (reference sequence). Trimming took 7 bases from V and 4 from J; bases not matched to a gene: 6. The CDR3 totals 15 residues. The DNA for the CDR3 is TGTGCCAGCACCGAGAGGACAGGGGGCACCGGGGAGCTGTTTTTT. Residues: CASTERTGGTGELFF.

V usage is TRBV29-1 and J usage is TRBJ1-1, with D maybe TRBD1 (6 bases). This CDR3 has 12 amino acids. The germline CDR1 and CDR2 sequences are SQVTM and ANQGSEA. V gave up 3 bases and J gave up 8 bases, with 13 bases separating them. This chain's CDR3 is CSVDGGHPEAFF. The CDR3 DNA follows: TGCAGCGTTGATGGGGGCCACCCAGAAGCTTTCTTT. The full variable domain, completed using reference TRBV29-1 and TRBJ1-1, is SAVISQKPSRDICQRGTSLTIQCQVDSQVTMMFWYRQQPGQSLTLIATANQGSEATYESGFVIDKFPISRPNLTFSTLTVSNMSPEDSSIYLCSVDGGHPEAFFGQGTRLTVV.

Here the CDR3 DNA reads TGTGCCAGCAGCCGACAGGGGGATAGGGAAAAACTGTTTTTT. This translates into CASSRQGDREKLFF. This chain links TRBV5-4 with TRBJ1-4, with 9 positions matching TRBD1. The CDR3 spans 14 residues. Germline V lookup: CDR1 SGHNT, CDR2 YYREEE (reference sequence). V lost 4 bases and J lost 8; bases outside the gene matches: 6.

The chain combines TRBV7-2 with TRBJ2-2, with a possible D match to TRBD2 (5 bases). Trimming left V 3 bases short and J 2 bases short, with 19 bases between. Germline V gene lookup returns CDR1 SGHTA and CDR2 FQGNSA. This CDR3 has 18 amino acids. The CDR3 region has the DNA TGTGCCAGCAGCTTCCCCCCACTCGGGGAGATAAACACCGGGGAGCTGTTTTTT. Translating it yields CASSFPPLGEINTGELFF.

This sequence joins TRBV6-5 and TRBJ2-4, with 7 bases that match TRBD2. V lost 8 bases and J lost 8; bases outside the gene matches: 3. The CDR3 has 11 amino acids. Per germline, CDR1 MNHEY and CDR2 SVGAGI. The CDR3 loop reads CASGLGHIQYF. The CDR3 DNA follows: TGTGCCAGCGGACTAGGGCACATTCAGTACTTC.